This T cell receptor (beta chain) was observed in a study of regulatory T cells in long-lasting Graves disease. The study's findings and limits: TRBV28, TRBJ1-2 and TRBJ2-5 were favored in persistent disease.

CDR3 size: 15 residues. Germline V gene lookup returns CDR1 MGHRA and CDR2 YSYEKL. V shed 1 base and J shed 1 base, with 10 bases lying between them. According to the study, TCR beta libraries were built with iRepertoire HTBI primers and CDR3-region Arm-PCR. From the multiplex PCR reads, TCRdb called clonotypes with MiXCR, one entry per CDR3 protein. The sample lists 500,000 or so distinct CDR3 sequences; roughly 16% were seen once. Of note for this clonotype: What it recognizes is unknown.

The time point here: newly diagnosed GD, antithyroid drugs for less than 3 months. RNA extracted from PBMCs served as the sequencing template. These data were also filed under a second study, of T cells in Graves' hyperthyroidism and ophthalmopathy. That study adds: From stable hyperthyroidism, ophthalmopathy was separated by a 13 V-J model. The model predicted ophthalmopathy a median approximately 6.3 months before onset.

The source was peripheral blood mononuclear cells (PBMCs), collected at new diagnosis, from a patient treated with antithyroid drugs. V usage is TRBV4-1 and J usage is TRBJ1-2; no definite D call. The receptor comes from a middle-aged woman with Graves disease. The CDR3 nucleotides are TGCGCCAGCAGCCAAGCTCCGGGATATAACTATGGCTACACCTTC. It specifies CASSQAPGYNYGYTF.